This T cell receptor (beta chain) was recovered during a study of brain T cells in children with intractable seizures. Broader study findings: Only CDR3 sequence similarity suggested viral specificity, without known HCMV serostatus. Pre-surgery blood may have been undersampled, hiding some clones.

The length of the CDR3 is 18 residues. Details on this clone: The antigen is not known.

Sequencing was limited to surgery cases with top T cell transcript signatures in brain tissue. Patients received at least one anti-epileptic drug before surgery. Assay: immunoSEQ multiplex PCR; the TCRdb copy retains only in-frame clones and omits some. The sample consists of 110,000 or so clones, 85% to 95% of them appearing once. The source of this sequence is a boy in the first two years of life with hemimegalencephaly and intractable seizures. The chain links TRBV21-1 to TRBJ1-1; the DNA was not used to check the table's D call, TRBD1. TRBV21-1 is flagged as a pseudogene. The starting material was peripheral blood, obtained at surgery. CDR3 residues: CASSSKSLKTPWNTEAFF. In DNA form, the CDR3 reads TGTGCCAGCAGCTCAAAGTCGCTTAAGACACCCTGGAACACTGAAGCTTTCTTT.